This T cell receptor beta chain was found in a study of T cell changes during pregnancy in multiple sclerosis. TCRdb keeps only in-frame clones here, not all; method: immunoSEQ multiplex PCR. The sample holds about 100,000 clones, 85% to 95% seen once. Germline CDR1 SGHNT, CDR2 YYREEE (reference sequence). This CDR3 comprises 15 residues. V was clipped by 4 bases and J by 5 bases; unmatched bases: 8. Regarding this clone: This sample also contains other DNA sequences that code for the same CDR3.

This chain uses TRBV5-4 with TRBJ2-1, with TRBD1 identical over 8 bases. The clonotype originates from a female donor with multiple sclerosis, enrolled in a pregnancy study. Sequenced here: peripheral blood, sampled in the first trimester of pregnancy. CDR3 DNA: TGTGCCAGCAGCCCCGGGACAGGAGGAGACAATGAGCAGTTCTTC. Encoded protein: CASSPGTGGDNEQFF. Full variable domain (missing parts from reference TRBV5-4 and TRBJ2-1): ETGVTQSPTHLIKTRGQQVTLRCSSQSGHNTVSWYQQALGQGPQFIFQYYREEENGRGNFPPRFSGLQFPNYSSELNVNALELDDSALYLCASSPGTGGDNEQFFGPGTRLTVL.